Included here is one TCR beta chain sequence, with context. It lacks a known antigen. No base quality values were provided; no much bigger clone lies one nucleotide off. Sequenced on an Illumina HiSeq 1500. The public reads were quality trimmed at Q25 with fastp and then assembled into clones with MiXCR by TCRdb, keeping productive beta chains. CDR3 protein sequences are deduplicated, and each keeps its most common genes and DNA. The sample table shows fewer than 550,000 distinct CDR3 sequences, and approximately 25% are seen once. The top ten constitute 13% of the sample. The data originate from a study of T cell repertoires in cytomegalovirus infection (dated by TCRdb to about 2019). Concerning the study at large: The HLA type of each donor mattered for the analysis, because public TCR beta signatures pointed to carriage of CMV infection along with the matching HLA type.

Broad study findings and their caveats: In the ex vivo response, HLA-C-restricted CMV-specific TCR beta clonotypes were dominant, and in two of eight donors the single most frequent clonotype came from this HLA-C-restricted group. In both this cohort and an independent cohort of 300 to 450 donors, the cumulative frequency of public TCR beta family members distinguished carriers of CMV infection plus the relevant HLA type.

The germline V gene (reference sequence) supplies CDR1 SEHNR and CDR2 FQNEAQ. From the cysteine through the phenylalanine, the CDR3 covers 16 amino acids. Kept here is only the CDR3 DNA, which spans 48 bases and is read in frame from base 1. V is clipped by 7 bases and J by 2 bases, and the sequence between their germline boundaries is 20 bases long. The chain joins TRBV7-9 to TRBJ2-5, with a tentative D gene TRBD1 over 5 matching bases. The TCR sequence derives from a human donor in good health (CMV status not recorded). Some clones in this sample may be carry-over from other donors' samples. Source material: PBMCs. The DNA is TGTGCCAGCACCTCATCTTTTGGACAAGAACAAGAGACCCAGTACTTC. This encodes CASTSSFGQEQETQYF.